The source of this T cell receptor (beta chain) is a study of cytomegalovirus exposure and HLA in healthy donors. For the study at large: Some 77 million unique TCRs from HLA-typed donors were held in an early release of data.

Germline V lookup: CDR1 SGHRS, CDR2 YFSETQ. The CDR3 is 14 amino acids. Trimming took 4 bases from V and 3 from J, leaving 13 bases between them. Findings of the study overall: Sequencing likely caused a cluster of highly shared sequence variants.

The donors were healthy bone marrow donors. A multiplex PCR was run with 60 Vbeta primers and 13 Jbeta primers. Clones were read by immunoSEQ multiplex PCR, and TCRdb kept only the in-frame ones, dropping some. The data hold 150,000 to 200,000 clones, with about 76% observed a single time. Concerning this clone: Its antigen is not identified.

The chain uses TRBV5-1 and TRBJ1-1; D might be TRBD1 (6 bases). Material: PBMCs. This sequence was found in a woman aged 45 to 65 in good health and CMV-seronegative. In DNA, the CDR3 is TGCGCCAGCAGCAGAGGACAGACCTACACTGAAGCTTTCTTT. Its translation: CASSRGQTYTEAFF.